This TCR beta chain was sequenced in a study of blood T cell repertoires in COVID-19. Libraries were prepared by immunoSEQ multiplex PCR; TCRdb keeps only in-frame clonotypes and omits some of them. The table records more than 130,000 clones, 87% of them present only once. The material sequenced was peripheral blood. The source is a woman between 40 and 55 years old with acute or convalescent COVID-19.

The CDR3 sequence is CASSLGGEGYEQYF. DNA of the CDR3: TGTGCCAGCAGCTTAGGAGGGGAGGGCTACGAGCAGTACTTC. V gene TRBV7-9 combines with J gene TRBJ2-7; the match to TRBD2 covers 7 bases. J lost 3 bases, V lost 1 base, and 3 bases had no gene match. The germline gives CDR1 SEHNR, CDR2 FQNEAQ (reference sequence). The CDR3 runs to 14 residues.